The text below deals with one T cell receptor (beta chain). Its cognate antigen is unknown. Between the trimmed V and J ends, which lost 3 bases and 11 bases, there was a span of 10 bases. Germline V CDR1 and CDR2: KGHSH, LQKENI. The CDR3 has 12 amino acids. These data come from a study of cytomegalovirus exposure and HLA in healthy donors. General observations from the study: A later analysis linked a missense DCLRE1C variant to TCR beta V- and J-gene trimming. As a later analysis showed, several of the most significant clusters appeared to be linked to common viral pathogens. About 87% or about 30% of the time was how often most TCR beta V segments were productive, according to an earlier analysis.

PCR amplification relied on 60 Vbeta primers (plus 13 Jbeta primers). The table came from immunoSEQ multiplex PCR; TCRdb's copy has only in-frame clones and leaves some out. The sample lists approximately 220,000 clones; roughly 84% were seen once. The receptor's source is a girl between 5 and 17 years old in good health and CMV-seronegative. This chain uses TRBV18 with TRBJ1-4; D unclear. What was sequenced was PBMCs. The CDR3 protein is CASSPPKSKLFF. CDR3 coding DNA: TGTGCCAGCTCACCTCCTAAGAGTAAACTGTTTTTT.